The 3 T cell receptor beta chains listed next were all sequenced from one sample in a study of shared clonotypes between healthy human individuals. The protocol was immunoSEQ multiplex PCR, while the TCRdb copy is restricted to in-frame clones and leaves out a portion. The table records more than 2,000,000 clones, about 92% of them present only once. Sequencing was performed on naive CD4+ T cells from PBMCs. Subset: CD45RA+ positively selected. These receptors came from a man aged 18 to 30 in good health. Some clones in this sample may be carry-over from other donors' samples.

This clone was counted once. The rearrangement joins TRBV29-1 to TRBJ2-7, with a possible D match to TRBD1 (7 bases). CDR3 length: 14 amino acids. Germline lookup yields CDR1 SQVTM and CDR2 ANQGSEA. V lost 2 bases to trimming and J lost 0 bases, with 11 bases between them. CDR3 residues: CSVEWRDSSYEQYF. The CDR3 region has the DNA TGCAGCGTTGAATGGCGGGACAGCTCCTACGAGCAGTACTTC.

This clone is a singleton in its sample. The chain joins TRBV9 to TRBJ2-2, with D tentatively TRBD2 (6 bases). With 3 bases removed from V and 0 bases from J, the gap between germline ends came to 12 bases. The CDR3 is 16 amino acids. Germline V CDR1 and CDR2: SGDLS, YYNGEE. CDR3 in amino acids: CASSARGDANTGELFF. The CDR3 region has the DNA TGTGCCAGCAGCGCCCGCGGGGACGCGAACACCGGGGAGCTGTTTTTT.

This clone occurred once. The chain carries TRBV11-2 and TRBJ2-5; D call uncertain. The CDR3 extends over 14 amino acids. V lost 5 bases to trimming and J lost 3 bases, with 13 bases between them. Germline values: CDR1 SGHAT, CDR2 FQNNGV. In DNA, the CDR3 is TGTGCCAGCAGCATGAGCGCCGCCAAAGAGACCCAGTACTTC. It encodes CASSMSAAKETQYF.